These T cell receptor beta chains were read from a single sample in a study of regulatory T cells in long-lasting Graves disease. TCRdb redid the calling of the multiplex PCR reads with MiXCR, one entry per CDR3 protein. Altogether 420,000 or so distinct CDR3 sequences are present, about 17% being singletons, with the ten largest covering around 23%. This sample was also put to use in a study of T cells in Graves' hyperthyroidism and ophthalmopathy.

This material consisted of peripheral blood mononuclear cells (PBMCs), taken at new diagnosis, from a patient treated with antithyroid drugs. The receptors stem from a woman aged 18-29 years with Graves disease. Each CDR3 is given without its conserved first and last residue.

V: TRBV12-3/TRBV12-4; J: TRBJ2-1; CDR3: ASSSSGIYNERF
V: TRBV11-2; J: TRBJ1-1; CDR3: ASSFGLENTEAF
V: TRBV5-1; J: TRBJ2-1; CDR3: ASSLAFSRTTTEQF
V: TRBV30; J: TRBJ1-2; CDR3: AWSVPRGQGSYGYT
V: TRBV7-9; J: TRBJ2-1; CDR3: ASSLSASLLTLEQF
V: TRBV28; J: TRBJ2-3; CDR3: ASSFTDQGGWPTDTQY
V: TRBV11-2; J: TRBJ2-7; CDR3: ASSFPWGGTSYEQY
V: TRBV6-2/TRBV6-3; J: TRBJ2-3; CDR3: ASRQVADTQY
V: TRBV18; J: TRBJ2-2; CDR3: ASSPMPGTGVTGELF
V: TRBV7-2; J: TRBJ1-5; CDR3: ASSLAGADQPQH
V: TRBV6-2/TRBV6-3; J: TRBJ2-1; CDR3: ASSYSGTSANEQF
V: TRBV27; J: TRBJ1-2; CDR3: ASSLGTGPNYGYT
V: TRBV2; J: TRBJ1-5; CDR3: ASSDRVQGPQH
V: TRBV29-1; J: TRBJ1-2; CDR3: SVEDGTGDGYT
V: TRBV28; J: TRBJ2-7; CDR3: ASSSGRTYEQY
V: TRBV27; J: TRBJ1-6; CDR3: ASKTTGTENSPLH
V: TRBV9; J: TRBJ1-1; CDR3: ASSAEDRATEAF
V: TRBV7-8; J: TRBJ1-1; CDR3: ASNQQGAGNTEAF
V: TRBV12-3/TRBV12-4; J: TRBJ2-5; CDR3: ASSYALAGGRFGETQY